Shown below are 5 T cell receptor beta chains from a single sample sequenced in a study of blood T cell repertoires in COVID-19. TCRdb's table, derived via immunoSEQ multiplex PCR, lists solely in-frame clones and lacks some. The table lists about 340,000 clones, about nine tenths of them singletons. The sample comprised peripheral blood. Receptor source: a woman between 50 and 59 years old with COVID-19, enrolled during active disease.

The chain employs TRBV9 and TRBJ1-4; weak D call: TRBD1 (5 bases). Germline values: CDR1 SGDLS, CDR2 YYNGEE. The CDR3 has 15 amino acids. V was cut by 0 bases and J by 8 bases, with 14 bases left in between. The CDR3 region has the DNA TGTGCCAGCAGCGTAGATGAGGGACTAGGGGAAAAACTGTTTTTT. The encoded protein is CASSVDEGLGEKLFF.

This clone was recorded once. The CDR3 DNA reads as TGTGCCAGTAGTGCCCTCAGTATGGAAGGGGAGGAAGGCTATGGCTACACCTTC. Encoded protein: CASSALSMEGEEGYGYTF. The chain has TRBV19 and TRBJ1-2; a possible D gene is TRBD1 (5 bases). Germline CDR1 reads LNHDA; CDR2 reads SQIVND (reference sequence). This CDR3 contains 18 residues. Trimming removed 5 bases from V and 4 bases from J, with 26 bases in between.

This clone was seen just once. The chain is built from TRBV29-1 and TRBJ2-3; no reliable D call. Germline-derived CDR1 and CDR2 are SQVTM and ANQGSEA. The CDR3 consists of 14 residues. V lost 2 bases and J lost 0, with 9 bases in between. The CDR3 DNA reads TGCAGCGTTGAATCCTCGTTTAGCACAGATACGCAGTATTTT. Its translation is CSVESSFSTDTQYF.

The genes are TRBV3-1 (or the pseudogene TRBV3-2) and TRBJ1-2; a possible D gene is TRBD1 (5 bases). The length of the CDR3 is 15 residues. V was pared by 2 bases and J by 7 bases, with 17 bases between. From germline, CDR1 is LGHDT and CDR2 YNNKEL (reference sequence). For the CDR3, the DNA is TGTGCCAGCAGCCAACAGGGAGGGGTAACCGGTGGCTACACCTTC. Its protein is CASSQQGGVTGGYTF.

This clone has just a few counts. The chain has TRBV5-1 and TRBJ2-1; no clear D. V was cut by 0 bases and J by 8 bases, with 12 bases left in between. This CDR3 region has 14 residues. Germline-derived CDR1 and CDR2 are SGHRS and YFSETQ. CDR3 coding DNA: TGCGCCAGCAGCTTGGATGTGGGCCTCTATGAGCAGTTCTTC. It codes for CASSLDVGLYEQFF.